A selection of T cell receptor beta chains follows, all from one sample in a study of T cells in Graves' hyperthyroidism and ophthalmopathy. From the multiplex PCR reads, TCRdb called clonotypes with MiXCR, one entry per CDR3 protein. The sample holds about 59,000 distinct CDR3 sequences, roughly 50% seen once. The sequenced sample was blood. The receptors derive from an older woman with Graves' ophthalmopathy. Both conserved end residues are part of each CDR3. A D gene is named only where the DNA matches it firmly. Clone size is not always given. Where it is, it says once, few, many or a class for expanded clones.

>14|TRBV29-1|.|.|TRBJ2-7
TGCAGCGTTCTACTCAGGGTAACCGGGGATGAGCAGTACTTC
CSVLLRVTGDEQYF
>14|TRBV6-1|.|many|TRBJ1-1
TGTGCCAGCAGTGATCCGGGCCTGAACACTGAAGCTTTCTTT
CASSDPGLNTEAFF
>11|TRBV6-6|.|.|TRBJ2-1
TGTGCCAGCAGTGGGACGGAGGAGCAGTTCTTC
CASSGTEEQFF
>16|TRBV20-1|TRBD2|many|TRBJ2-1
TGCAGTGCTAGAGCTGATAGCGGGGGGCCACGCAATGAGCAGTTCTTC
CSARADSGGPRNEQFF
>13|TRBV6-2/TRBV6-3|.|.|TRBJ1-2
TGTGCCAGCAGCGCAACAGAAATCCGCAGCTACACCTTC
CASSATEIRSYTF
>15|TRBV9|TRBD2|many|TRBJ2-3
TGTGCCAGCAGCGTAGTAGCGGGGGGCACAGATACGCAGTATTTT
CASSVVAGGTDTQYF
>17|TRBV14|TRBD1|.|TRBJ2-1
TGTGCCAGCAGCCAAGGCCAACAGGGGAACTCCTACAATGAGCAGTTCTTC
CASSQGQQGNSYNEQFF
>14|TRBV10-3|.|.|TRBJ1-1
TGTGCCATCACCAACTCGCCAAGGGTGGCTGAAGCTTTCTTT
CAITNSPRVAEAFF
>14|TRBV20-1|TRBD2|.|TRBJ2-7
TGCAGTGTCCAACTAGCGGGAGGGCCTGGCGAGCAGTACTTC
CSVQLAGGPGEQYF
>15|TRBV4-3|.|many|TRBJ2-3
TGCGCCAGCAGCCAAGATCGTAGGGGTGGAGATACGCAGTATTTT
CASSQDRRGGDTQYF
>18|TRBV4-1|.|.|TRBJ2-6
TGCGCCAGCAGCCAAGCTCCATCTCGGTCACCTGGGGCCAACGTCCTGACTTTC
CASSQAPSRSPGANVLTF
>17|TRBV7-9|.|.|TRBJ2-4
TGTGCCAGCAGCTTAGGCCAGGGACATTTAGCCAAAAACATTCAGTACTTC
CASSLGQGHLAKNIQYF
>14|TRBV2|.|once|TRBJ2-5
TGTGCCAGCAGTACCTCCGCTGGGCCAGAGACCCAGTACTTC
CASSTSAGPETQYF
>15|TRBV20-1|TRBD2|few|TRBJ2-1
TGCAGTGCTACCTGGACTAGCGGGCTCCTCAATGAGCAGTTCTTC
CSATWTSGLLNEQFF
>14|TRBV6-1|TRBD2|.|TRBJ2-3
TGTGCCAGCAGATTTAGCGGGGTCAAAGATACGCAGTATTTT
CASRFSGVKDTQYF
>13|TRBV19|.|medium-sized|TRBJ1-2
TGTGCCAGTCAATACAGGGTGGCGAGTGGCTACACCTTC
CASQYRVASGYTF
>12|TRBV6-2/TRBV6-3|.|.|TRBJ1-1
TGTGCCTGCAGGGAGCCGAACACTGAAGCTTTCTTT
CACREPNTEAFF